Listed here are 15 T cell receptor beta chains from one sample, sequenced in a study of identical twins. Each CDR3 protein is one row after TCRdb ran MiXCR on the 5' RACE reads. The table shows 690,000 or so distinct CDR3 sequences, with less than 10% occurring only once. These data were likewise used in another study, on yellow fever vaccine responses in identical twins.

Sequencing used PBMCs. The receptors originated from a woman in her late teens or twenties in good health.

This clonotype came up many times. Here the CDR3 reads CSANQGKVREQYF. The DNA for the CDR3 is TGCAGTGCTAACCAGGGAAAGGTTAGAGAGCAGTACTTC. V usage is TRBV20-1 and J usage is TRBJ2-7, with a weak D call TRBD1 (5 bases). Germline CDR1 and CDR2: DFQATT and SNEGSKA (reference sequence). V shed 4 bases and J shed 7 bases, with 17 bases lying between them. The CDR3 sequence is 13 residues long.

This clonotype has just a few counts. The chain joins TRBV6-5 to TRBJ2-7, with a weak D call TRBD2 (5 bases). CDR3 length: 15 amino acids. The ends were cut back, 0 bases at V and 7 bases at J, with 16 bases in the middle. Germline CDR1 and CDR2: MNHEY and SVGAGI. In DNA form, the CDR3 reads TGTGCCAGCAGTTACTCGATAGGGTGGGCGGGTGAGCAGTACTTC. Its protein is CASSYSIGWAGEQYF.

This clonotype has a handful of counts. The CDR3 sequence: CASSLVRGSYNEQFF. CDR3 bases: TGTGCCAGCAGCTTAGTGCGCGGCTCCTACAATGAGCAGTTCTTC. The chain couples TRBV7-9 to TRBJ2-1; D unresolved. The CDR3 runs to 15 residues. V dropped 1 base and J dropped 0 bases, with 7 bases sitting between them. The germline gives CDR1 SEHNR, CDR2 FQNEAQ (reference sequence).

This clonotype came up a few times. V is TRBV7-8 and J is TRBJ2-3; maybe TRBD1 (5 bases). CDR1 and CDR2 (germline): SGHVS, FQNEAQ. The CDR3 is 14 amino acids. The V end was cut by 1 base, the J end by 5 bases, with 10 bases between. CDR3 amino acids: CASSLVPTGDTQYF. The CDR3 region has the DNA TGTGCCAGCAGCTTAGTTCCCACAGGAGATACGCAGTATTTT.

This chain joins TRBV6-1 and TRBJ2-2; either TRBD1 or TRBD2 may fit D (6 bases each). CDR1 and CDR2 from the germline V gene are MNHNS and SASEGT. The length of the CDR3 is 13 residues. V lost 7 bases, J lost 5 bases, and 11 bases lay in between. CDR3 amino acids: CASTRGGTGELFF. CDR3 nucleotides: TGTGCCAGCACCCGAGGGGGGACCGGGGAGCTGTTTTTT.

This clonotype was found a few times. The chain employs TRBV27 and TRBJ2-7; 9 bases align to TRBD1. After removal of 10 bases from V and 0 bases from J, the junction contained 4 bases not matched to a gene. This CDR3 region has 13 residues. Germline-derived CDR1 and CDR2 are MNHEY and SMNVEV (reference sequence). The CDR3 DNA is TGTGCCACCGGGACAGGGCGCTCCTACGAGCAGTACTTC. Its translation is CATGTGRSYEQYF.

The genes are TRBV12-3 or TRBV12-4 and TRBJ1-4; D unclear. The CDR3 has 16 residues. Trimming stripped 5 bases from V and 4 bases from J, with 17 bases between. The CDR3 DNA reads as TGTGCCAGCAGTCTGATAGACTCTTGGGATAATGAAAAACTGTTTTTT. Translating it yields CASSLIDSWDNEKLFF.

The J gene is TRBJ2-7, the V gene TRBV27; weak D call: TRBD1 (5 bases). V gave up 6 bases and J gave up 2 bases, with 14 bases separating them. CDR1 and CDR2 (germline): MNHEY, SMNVEV (reference sequence). The CDR3 covers 14 residues. DNA of the CDR3: TGTGCCAGCAGCCTACAGACAGCAACCTACGAGCAGTACTTC. Translated, it gives CASSLQTATYEQYF.

A few counts support this clonotype. The chain employs TRBV6-1 and TRBJ1-1, with D uncertain. Germline CDR1 MNHNS, CDR2 SASEGT. The V and J ends lost 5 bases and 5 bases respectively, with 24 bases between them. This CDR3 comprises 17 residues. This CDR3 is CASSPQSRLGVRTEAFF. The CDR3 DNA sequence: TGTGCCAGCAGTCCGCAGTCGAGGCTGGGAGTAAGGACTGAAGCTTTCTTT.

The chain carries TRBV12-3 or TRBV12-4 and TRBJ2-3; the match to TRBD1 covers 8 bases. V dropped 5 bases and J dropped 5; count of bases not matched to a gene: 6. The CDR3 has 14 residues. The CDR3: CASSQDRVGDTQYF. For the CDR3, the DNA is TGTGCCAGCAGTCAGGACAGGGTTGGAGATACGCAGTATTTT.

The J gene is TRBJ2-7, the V gene TRBV7-9, with D tentatively TRBD1 (6 bases). Germline V gene data show CDR1 as SEHNR and CDR2 as FQNEAQ (reference sequence). The germline V and J ends were trimmed by 5 bases and 3 bases, with 20 bases remaining between them. The CDR3 is made up of 16 amino acids. The CDR3 DNA reads as TGTGCCAGCAGCCCTCAATCCGGACAGAGAAGCTACGAGCAGTACTTC. Its protein product is CASSPQSGQRSYEQYF.

The sample holds many counts of this clonotype. This chain joins TRBV6-1 and TRBJ2-3; no definite D call. Trimming stripped 4 bases from V and 2 bases from J, with 16 bases between. The CDR3 contains 16 residues. CDR1 is MNHNS, CDR2 SASEGT, per germline. CDR3: CASSGFLLTPTDTQYF. CDR3 nucleotides: TGTGCCAGCAGTGGTTTCCTCCTCACCCCCACAGATACGCAGTATTTT.

The genes are TRBV3-1 and TRBJ2-5; 14 positions match TRBD2. Germline loops: CDR1 LGHDT, CDR2 YNNKEL (reference sequence). V dropped 3 bases and J dropped 3; count of bases not matched to a gene: 3. CDR3 length equals 16 residues. CDR3 coding DNA: TGTGCCAGCAGCCACCCGGGACTAGCGGGGGAAGAGACCCAGTACTTC. Translating gives CASSHPGLAGEETQYF.

On this clonotype itself: A much larger clone is a single base away; this may be a read error. The chain combines TRBV20-1 with TRBJ2-3; D is unresolved. The V end lost 3 bases, the J end lost 5 bases, and 12 bases lay between the germline ends. Germline V gene sequence: CDR1 DFQATT, CDR2 SNEGSKA (reference sequence). The CDR3 consists of 13 residues. Here the CDR3 reads CSARDPLEDTQYF. CDR3 nucleotides: TGCAGTGCTAGGGACCCTCTTGAAGATACGCAGTATTTT.

This clonotype appeared a few times. This rearrangement joins TRBV7-9 to TRBJ1-5; 10 nucleotides line up with TRBD1. J was trimmed by 7 bases and V by 5 bases; bases with no gene match: 5. Germline V gives CDR1 SEHNR, CDR2 FQNEAQ (reference sequence). The CDR3 has 14 amino acids. The CDR3 sequence is CASSQGTGVQPQHF. The CDR3 bases are TGTGCCAGCAGCCAAGGGACAGGGGTCCAGCCCCAGCATTTT.